The present TCR beta chain was sequenced within a study of shared clonotypes between healthy human individuals. Findings of the study overall: Some naive CD4 clonotypes, roughly 5%, turned up in common across four donors.

CD8 memory cells included CD45RO+ cells plus CCR7-negative CD45RA+ TemRA cells. On this clone itself: The antigen is undetermined.

The protocol was immunoSEQ multiplex PCR, while the TCRdb copy is restricted to in-frame clones and leaves out a portion. The sample contains about 690,000 clones, about nine tenths of which appear only once. In germline, CDR1 is LGHNA, CDR2 YSLEER. V was shortened by 5 bases and J by 2 bases, with 13 bases between the two germline ends. This CDR3 has 15 residues. This sequence joins TRBV4-3 and TRBJ1-5; the D gene is possibly TRBD1 (5 bases). This TCR was recovered from a man younger than 30 in good health. Some clones in this sample may be carry-over from other donors' samples. Input material: memory CD8+ T cells from PBMCs. As to subset: CD45RO+ cells pooled with CCR7-negative TemRA cells. The CDR3 nucleotides read TGCGCCAGCAGCTCAGGGTCCGGGGGCAATCAGCCCCAGCATTTT. Translating gives CASSSGSGGNQPQHF.